Sequencing of this T cell receptor beta chain was carried out in a study of shared clonotypes between healthy human individuals. Points from the study as a whole: The genetic and exposure-history diversity represented was limited by few donors.

For unsorted PBMC, approximately 300 ng DNA per replicate equaled roughly 31,000 T cell genomes. In the study's own analysis: ImmunoSEQ sequences covered only the junction and lacked quality scores; filtering therefore differed. Repertoires were generated with immunoSEQ multiplex PCR, while TCRdb's copy carries only in-frame clones and drops some. V, J and clone size derive from that table, while D and trimming were established from the DNA sequence. The sample has some 470,000 clones, about three quarters seen once. About this clone itself: The target antigen is unknown. A much larger clone differs by one base, so this may be a read error. Without the conserved terminal phenylalanine or tryptophan, this CDR3 likely stems from a read error. Because the CDR3's place on the DNA is in doubt, the DNA is left out and the CDR3 is given as listed by TCRdb.

Nashville, Tennessee was home to all donors, who were Caucasian adults. The CDR3 has 13 amino acids, counting both end residues. The germline CDR1 and CDR2 sequences are GTSNPN and SVGIG (reference sequence). The sample was PBMCs. This TCR came from a woman in her forties in good health. Some clones in this sample may be carry-over from other donors' samples. The chain combines TRBV30 with TRBJ1-1; TRBD1 reflects the table's D call only, with no check against the DNA. CDR3 residues: CAWEGKRTGKASL.